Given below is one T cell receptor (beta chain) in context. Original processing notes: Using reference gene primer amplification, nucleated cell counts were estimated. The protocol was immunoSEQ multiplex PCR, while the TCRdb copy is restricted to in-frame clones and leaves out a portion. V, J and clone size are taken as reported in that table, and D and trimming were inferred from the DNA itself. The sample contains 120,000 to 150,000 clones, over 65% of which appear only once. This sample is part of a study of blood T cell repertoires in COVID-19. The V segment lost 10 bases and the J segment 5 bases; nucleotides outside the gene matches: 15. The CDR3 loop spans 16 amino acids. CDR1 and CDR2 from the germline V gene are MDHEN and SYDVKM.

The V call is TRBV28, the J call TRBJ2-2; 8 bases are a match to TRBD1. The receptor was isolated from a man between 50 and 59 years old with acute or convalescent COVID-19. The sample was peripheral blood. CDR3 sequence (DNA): TGTGCCACCAAAAACCCGGACAGGGAAGAGACCGGGGAGCTGTTTTTT. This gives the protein CATKNPDREETGELFF.